Following are 19 T cell receptor beta chains from one sample sequenced in a study of blood T cells in healthy people across ages. Primed by a sample-barcoded 5' primer and a J-beta primer mix, a second PCR proceeded for 7 to 11 cycles. TCRdb re-called the 5' RACE reads with MiXCR, one entry per CDR3 protein. The table lists hundreds of thousands of distinct CDR3 sequences, roughly 58% of them singletons. Sequencing input: blood. These receptors were taken from a man between 60 and 70 years old in good health.

This chain uses TRBV4-2 with TRBJ2-7; D might be TRBD1 (5 bases). The J call may be in error: the DNA end matches TRBJ2-1 better. The germline CDR1 and CDR2 sequences are LGHNA and YNFKEQ. The CDR3 is 12 residues long. The DNA for the CDR3 is TGTGCCAGCAGCCAAACAGGTCCTGAGCAGTTCTTC. This gives the protein CASSQTGPEQFF.

This clonotype was detected a few times. The gene calls are TRBV25-1 and TRBJ2-5; 9 nucleotides align to TRBD1. Germline assignment: CDR1 MGHDK and CDR2 SYGVNS. CDR3 length equals 16 residues. J gave up 5 bases and V 6 bases, and 13 bases lay outside the gene matches. As DNA, the CDR3 is TGTGCCAGCAGCCCGGGGACAGGGCTACAATCCGAGACCCAGTACTTC. Translated, it gives CASSPGTGLQSETQYF.

A word on this clonotype: One end of the junction is discordant with germline, which a read error may explain. The chain uses TRBV20-1 and TRBJ1-6; D unclear. Per germline, CDR1 DFQATT and CDR2 SNEGSKA (reference sequence). The CDR3 is 15 residues long. The CDR3 reads CSASMGFSLNSPLHF. The CDR3 coding sequence is TGCAGTGCTAGTATGGGGTTTTCTCTTAATTCACCTCTCCACTTT.

The chain is built from TRBV29-1 and TRBJ2-5; 12 nucleotides agree with TRBD1. Germline V CDR1 and CDR2: SQVTM, ANQGSEA. V dropped 2 bases and J dropped 11; count of bases not matched to a gene: 12. This CDR3 contains 15 residues. CDR3 in DNA: TGCAGCGTTGAAAAGTCTGGGACAGGGGGCCAAGAGCAGTACTTC. Protein: CSVEKSGTGGQEQYF.

The chain employs TRBV30 and TRBJ2-2, with D possibly being TRBD2 (5 bases). There are 14 residues in the CDR3. Between the trimmed V and J ends, which lost 0 bases and 4 bases, there was a span of 9 bases. Germline CDR1 is GTSNPN and CDR2 is SVGIG (reference sequence). The CDR3 here is CAWSVQRSTGELFF. The CDR3 coding sequence is TGTGCCTGGAGTGTACAGCGGAGCACCGGGGAGCTGTTTTTT.

This sequence joins TRBV5-1 and TRBJ2-3, with D possibly called TRBD1 or TRBD2 (5 bases each). V lost 3 bases, J lost 3 bases, and 14 bases lay in between. This CDR3 comprises 15 residues. The germline V gene has CDR1 SGHRS and CDR2 YFSETQ. The CDR3 region is CASSWDVRETDTQYF. For the CDR3, the DNA is TGCGCCAGCAGCTGGGACGTTCGAGAGACAGATACGCAGTATTTT.

The gene calls are TRBV10-3 and TRBJ2-3; 15 bases map to TRBD2. CDR3 length: 15 residues. The V and J ends lost 8 bases and 7 bases, in that order; junction bases with no gene match: 7. Germline lookup yields CDR1 ENHRY and CDR2 SYGVKD. The CDR3 sequence: CAIAEGLAGGYTQYF. In DNA, the CDR3 is TGTGCCATCGCCGAGGGACTAGCGGGGGGATATACGCAGTATTTT.

The chain employs TRBV20-1 and TRBJ1-2, with D unclear. The CDR3 consists of 12 residues. V was shortened by 6 bases and J by 5 bases, with 13 bases between the two germline ends. CDR1 and CDR2 (germline): DFQATT, SNEGSKA (reference sequence). CDR3 DNA: TGCAGTGCGTCGCCGGGCACGTATGGCTACACCTTC. Its protein is CSASPGTYGYTF.

This sequence joins TRBV27 and TRBJ2-5; D is perhaps TRBD1 (6 bases). V lost 8 bases and J lost 5, with 18 bases in between. CDR3 size: 14 residues. The germline V gene has CDR1 MNHEY and CDR2 SMNVEV (reference sequence). This chain's CDR3 is CASRMQGSSETQYF. CDR3 coding DNA: TGTGCCAGCCGGATGCAGGGGAGCTCGGAGACCCAGTACTTC.

The gene calls are TRBV7-2 and TRBJ2-7, with a weak D call TRBD1 (5 bases). From germline, CDR1 is SGHTA and CDR2 FQGNSA. This CDR3 has 15 residues. Trimming shortened V by 4 bases and J by 0 bases, and 13 bases separated the two germline ends. CDR3 sequence: CASSSRQSGSYEQYF. The CDR3 DNA is TGTGCCAGCAGCTCCCGACAGTCCGGCTCCTACGAGCAGTACTTC.

The rearrangement uses TRBV6-1 and TRBJ1-4; D call uncertain. Trimming shortened V by 8 bases and J by 0 bases, and 13 bases separated the two germline ends. Germline V gives CDR1 MNHNS, CDR2 SASEGT. The CDR3 has 15 amino acids. As DNA, the CDR3 is TGTGCCAGCCACGTCCAGTATGCAACTAATGAAAAACTGTTTTTT. Translation gives CASHVQYATNEKLFF.

The chain couples TRBV4-3 to TRBJ1-2; D gene unclear. V lost 1 base, J lost 0 bases, and 12 bases lay in between. The CDR3 runs to 16 residues. CDR1 is LGHNA, CDR2 YSLEER, per germline. The CDR3 loop is CASSQAAALANYGYTF. CDR3 bases: TGCGCCAGCAGCCAAGCTGCAGCCCTAGCTAACTATGGCTACACCTTC.

V usage is TRBV7-2 and J usage is TRBJ2-7; 9 bases align to TRBD1. J gave up 2 bases and V 3 bases, and 5 bases lay outside the gene matches. Germline V CDR1 and CDR2: SGHTA, FQGNSA. The CDR3 covers 15 residues. In nucleotides, the CDR3 is TGTGCCAGCAGCTTTTCGGGACAGGGCACCTACGAGCAGTACTTC. Amino acid sequence: CASSFSGQGTYEQYF.

The rearrangement uses TRBV6-1 and TRBJ2-3, with 8 bases fitting TRBD1. In germline, CDR1 is MNHNS, CDR2 SASEGT. The CDR3 covers 13 residues. The V segment lost 11 bases and the J segment 1 base; nucleotides outside the gene matches: 5. CDR3 amino acids: CAGTGRGTDTQYF. The CDR3 DNA reads as TGTGCCGGGACAGGTAGGGGCACAGATACGCAGTATTTT.

This clonotype has just a few counts. The genes are TRBV5-1 and TRBJ1-2, with D possibly being TRBD1 (6 bases). CDR1 and CDR2 (germline): SGHRS, YFSETQ. The CDR3 is made up of 15 amino acids. Trimming removed 4 bases at V and 5 bases at J, with 18 bases between. CDR3 coding DNA: TGCGCCAGCAGCCCAGGGGCCGGGGCTCTGTATGGCTACACCTTC. Protein: CASSPGAGALYGYTF.

This clonotype was counted a few times. The chain recombines TRBV11-1 with TRBJ2-1; tentatively, D is TRBD1 (6 bases). The CDR3 runs 13 residues. V lost 5 bases, J lost 6 bases, and 11 bases lay in between. Per the germline V gene, CDR1 is SGHAT and CDR2 is FQDESV (reference sequence). Here the CDR3 DNA reads TGTGCCAGCAGCCCAGGGGATCCCAATGAGCAGTTCTTC. Encoded protein: CASSPGDPNEQFF.

Concerning this clonotype: This likely comes from a read error, as the CDR3 has no conserved phenylalanine or tryptophan at its end. The chain couples TRBV4-1 to TRBJ1-6; no firm D call. Between the trimmed V and J ends, which lost 1 base and 0 bases, there was a span of 7 bases. Germline CDR1 reads MGHRA; CDR2 reads YSYEKL. This CDR3 contains 16 residues. For the CDR3, the DNA is TGCGCCAGCAGCCAAGGTCAGAGCTCCTATAATTCACCCCTCCACTCT. It translates to CASSQGQSSYNSPLHS.

The V call is TRBV2, the J call TRBJ1-5; TRBD1 matches at 10 bases. Germline V CDR1 and CDR2: SNHLY, FYNNEI. Trimming took 6 bases from V and 4 from J; bases not matched to a gene: 3. The CDR3 has 14 amino acids. CDR3 in DNA: TGTGCCAGCAGGGGGACAGGGGCGAATCAGCCCCAGCATTTT. Amino acids: CASRGTGANQPQHF.

This clonotype was picked up a small number of times. This chain connects TRBV24-1 to TRBJ2-3, with D perhaps matching TRBD1 (6 bases). This CDR3 has 13 amino acids. The V gene lost 5 bases and the J gene lost 5 bases, with 10 bases spanning the gap. CDR1 is KGHDR, CDR2 SFDVKD, per germline. The CDR3 sequence: CATSAQGRDTQYF. The DNA for the CDR3 is TGTGCCACCAGTGCACAGGGACGAGATACGCAGTATTTT.